This T cell receptor beta chain comes out of a study of shared clonotypes between healthy human individuals. Study at large: Three plates each covered CD4 naive and memory; CD8 naive two, CD8 memory one.

A note on this clone: Its specificity is not known.

At the deep level, the assay was run. Clones were sequenced by immunoSEQ multiplex PCR, and TCRdb holds only the in-frame ones, with some missing. The data contain roughly 640,000 clones, about 74% of them singletons. Broader study findings: Non-shared clonotypes had lower generation probabilities than those shared by all four donors.

From germline, CDR1 is KGHSH and CDR2 LQKENI. The CDR3 extends over 14 amino acids. Losses at the gene ends were 8 bases for V and 6 bases for J; bases not matched to a gene: 10. The chain joins TRBV18 to TRBJ1-5; 7 nucleotides line up with TRBD1. What was sequenced was memory CD4+ T cells sorted from blood. Subset described: CD45RA-negative fraction. This clonotype originated in a woman in her 30s in good health. CDR3 nucleotides: TGTGCCAGCCGCGGGACAGAATCTCGTCAGCCCCAGCATTTT. Protein product: CASRGTESRQPQHF.